The rows below give T cell receptor beta chains drawn from one sample of a study of preoperative IRX-2 immunotherapy in early breast cancer. Profiled with immunoSEQ multiplex PCR; TCRdb holds only in-frame clones, not every one. The profile shows about 25,000 clones, more than 80% of them singletons. Source: lymph node tissue, taken after IRX-2 immunotherapy. The receptors stem from a human donor with breast cancer. Both conserved end residues are part of each CDR3. A D gene is named only where the DNA matches it firmly. The size field is filled for only some rows; it gives once, few, many or a size class.

>TRBJ1-1|TRBD1|15|TRBV6-8|NA
CASSYSGQVNTEAFF
TGTGCCAGCAGTTACTCGGGACAGGTGAACACTGAAGCTTTCTTT
>TRBJ2-5|NA|13|TRBV6-8|NA
CASSLGDRWTQYF
TGTGCCAGCAGCCTCGGTGATCGTTGGACCCAGTACTTC
>TRBJ1-3|NA|15|TRBV7-6|NA
CASSLGGFSGNTIYF
TGTGCCAGCAGCTTGGGCGGTTTCTCTGGAAACACCATATATTTT
>TRBJ1-5|NA|16|TRBV6-8|once
CASSYDSQLSNQPQHF
TGTGCCAGCAGTTATGACAGTCAACTGAGCAATCAGCCCCAGCATTTT
>TRBJ1-2|NA|13|TRBV28|NA
CASTSEGSYGYTF
TGTGCCAGCACCTCCGAGGGGTCCTATGGCTACACCTTC
>TRBJ1-1|NA|14|TRBV5-1|NA
CASSLTEANTEAFF
TGCGCCAGCAGCTTGACAGAAGCGAACACTGAAGCTTTCTTT
>TRBJ1-2|NA|15|TRBV18|NA
CASSPQTSPNYGYTF
TGTGCCAGCTCACCTCAGACATCACCGAACTATGGCTACACCTTC
>TRBJ1-5|NA|14|TRBV5-1|NA
CASSPGDVNQPQHF
TGCGCCAGCAGCCCCGGGGACGTTAATCAGCCCCAGCATTTT
>TRBJ1-2|NA|14|TRBV2|NA
CASTGGGAYYGYTF
TGTGCCAGCACCGGAGGAGGGGCTTACTATGGCTACACCTTC
>TRBJ1-1|NA|13|TRBV6-8|NA
CASRGNWGTEAFF
TGTGCCAGCAGGGGGAATTGGGGCACTGAAGCTTTCTTT
>TRBJ1-5|NA|16|TRBV6-8|NA
CASTHAGIARAQPQHF
TGTGCCAGCACCCACGCCGGAATAGCCAGGGCTCAGCCCCAGCATTTT